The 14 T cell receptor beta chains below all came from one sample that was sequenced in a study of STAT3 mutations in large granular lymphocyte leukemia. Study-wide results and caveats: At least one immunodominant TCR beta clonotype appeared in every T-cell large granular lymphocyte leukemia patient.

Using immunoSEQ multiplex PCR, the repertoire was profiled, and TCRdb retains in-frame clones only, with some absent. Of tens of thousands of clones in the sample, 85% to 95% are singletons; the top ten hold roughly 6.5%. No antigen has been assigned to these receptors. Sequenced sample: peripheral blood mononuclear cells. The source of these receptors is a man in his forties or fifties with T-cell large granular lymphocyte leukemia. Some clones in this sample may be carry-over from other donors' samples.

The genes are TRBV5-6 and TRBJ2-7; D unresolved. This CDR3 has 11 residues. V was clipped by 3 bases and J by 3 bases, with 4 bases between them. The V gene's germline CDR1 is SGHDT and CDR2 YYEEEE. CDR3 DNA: TGTGCCAGCAGCTCCCTCTACGAGCAGTACTTC. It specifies CASSSLYEQYF.

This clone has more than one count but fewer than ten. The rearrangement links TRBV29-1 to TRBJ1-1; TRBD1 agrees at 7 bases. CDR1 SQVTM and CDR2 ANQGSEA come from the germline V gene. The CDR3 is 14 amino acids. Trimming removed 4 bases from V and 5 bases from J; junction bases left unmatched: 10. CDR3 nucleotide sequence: TGCAGCGTTGTTACAGGGGTGGGAGTAACTGAAGCTTTCTTT. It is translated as CSVVTGVGVTEAFF.

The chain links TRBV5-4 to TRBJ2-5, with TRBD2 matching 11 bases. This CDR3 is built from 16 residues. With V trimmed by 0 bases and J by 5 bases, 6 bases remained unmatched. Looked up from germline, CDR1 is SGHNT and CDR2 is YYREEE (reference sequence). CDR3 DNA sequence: TGTGCCAGCAGCTTGGACGCTAGCGGGGGGTCGGAGACCCAGTACTTC. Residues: CASSLDASGGSETQYF.

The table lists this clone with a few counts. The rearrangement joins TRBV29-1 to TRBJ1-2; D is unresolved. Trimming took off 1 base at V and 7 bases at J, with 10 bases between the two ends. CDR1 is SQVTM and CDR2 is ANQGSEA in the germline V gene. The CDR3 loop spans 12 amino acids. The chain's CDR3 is CSVEGEQSGYTF. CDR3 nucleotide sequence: TGCAGCGTTGAAGGGGAGCAGTCTGGCTACACCTTC.

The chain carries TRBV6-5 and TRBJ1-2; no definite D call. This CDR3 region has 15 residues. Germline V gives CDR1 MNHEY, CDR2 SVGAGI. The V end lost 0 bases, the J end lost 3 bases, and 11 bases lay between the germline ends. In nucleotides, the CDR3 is TGTGCCAGCAGTTACTCCATCTCATCGTACTATGGCTACACCTTC. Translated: CASSYSISSYYGYTF.

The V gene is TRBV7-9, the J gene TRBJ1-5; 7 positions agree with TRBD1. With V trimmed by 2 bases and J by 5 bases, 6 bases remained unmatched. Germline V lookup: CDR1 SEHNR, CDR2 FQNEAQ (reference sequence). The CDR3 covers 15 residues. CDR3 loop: CASSLTTGDHQPQHF. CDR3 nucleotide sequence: TGTGCCAGCAGCTTAACTACAGGGGATCATCAGCCCCAGCATTTT.

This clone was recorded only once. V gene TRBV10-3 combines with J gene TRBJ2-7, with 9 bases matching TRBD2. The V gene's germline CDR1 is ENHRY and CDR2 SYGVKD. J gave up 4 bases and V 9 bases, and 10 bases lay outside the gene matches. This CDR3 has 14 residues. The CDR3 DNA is TGTGCCATTCGGGGCGGGGGGGAAAGGTACGAGCAGTACTTC. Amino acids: CAIRGGGERYEQYF.

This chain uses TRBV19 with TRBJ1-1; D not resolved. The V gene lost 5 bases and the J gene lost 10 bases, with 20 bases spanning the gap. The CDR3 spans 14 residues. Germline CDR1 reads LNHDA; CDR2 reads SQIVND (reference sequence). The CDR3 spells CASSSTGSWFGAFF. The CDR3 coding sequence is TGTGCCAGTAGTTCAACTGGCTCGTGGTTTGGAGCTTTCTTT.

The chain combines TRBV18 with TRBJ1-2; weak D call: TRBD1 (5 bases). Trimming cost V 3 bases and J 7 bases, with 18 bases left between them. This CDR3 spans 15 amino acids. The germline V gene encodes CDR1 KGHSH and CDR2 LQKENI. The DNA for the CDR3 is TGTGCCAGCTCACCGACCCGGGACCCCTTGCTTGGCTACACCTTC. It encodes CASSPTRDPLLGYTF.

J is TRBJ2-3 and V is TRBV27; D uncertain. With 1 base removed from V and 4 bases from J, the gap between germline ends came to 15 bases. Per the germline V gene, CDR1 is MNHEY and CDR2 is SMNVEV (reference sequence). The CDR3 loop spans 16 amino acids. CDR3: CASSLFAEPPADTQYF. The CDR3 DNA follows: TGTGCCAGCAGTTTATTTGCGGAACCTCCGGCAGATACGCAGTATTTT.

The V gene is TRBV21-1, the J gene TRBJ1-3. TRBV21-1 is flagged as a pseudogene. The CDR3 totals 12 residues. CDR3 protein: CASSNRGNTIYF. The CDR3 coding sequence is TGTGCCAGCAGCAATAGAGGAAACACCATATATTTT.

CDR3 nucleotide sequence: TGTGCTAGTGGCCCCGGGACCGGGGAGCTGTTTTTT. Amino acids: CASGPGTGELFF. V gene TRBV12-5 combines with J gene TRBJ2-2; D uncertain. Germline V CDR1 and CDR2: LGHNT, FRNRAP. The V end was cut by 6 bases, the J end by 5 bases, with 7 bases between. The CDR3 totals 12 residues.

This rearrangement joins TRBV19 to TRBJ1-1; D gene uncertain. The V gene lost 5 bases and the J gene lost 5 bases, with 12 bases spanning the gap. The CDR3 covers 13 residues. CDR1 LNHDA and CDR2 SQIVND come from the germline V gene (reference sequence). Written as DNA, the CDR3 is TGTGCCAGTAGTGCCCTCCCTGGGACTGAAGCTTTCTTT. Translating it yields CASSALPGTEAFF.

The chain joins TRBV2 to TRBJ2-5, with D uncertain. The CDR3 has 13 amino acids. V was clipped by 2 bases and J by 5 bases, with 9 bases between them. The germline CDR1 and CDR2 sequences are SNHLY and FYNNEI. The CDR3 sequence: CASSESMGETQYF. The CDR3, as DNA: TGTGCCAGCAGTGAATCAATGGGGGAGACCCAGTACTTC.